This TCR beta chain was recorded in a study of OX40 agonist ivuxolimab in advanced cancers. Systemic immunosuppression or autoimmune disease history was grounds to exclude patients. Repertoires were generated with immunoSEQ multiplex PCR, while TCRdb's copy carries only in-frame clones and drops some. The data hold 39,000 or so clones, with 70% to 90% observed a single time. Per germline, CDR1 MNHGY and CDR2 SAAAGT. Trimming pared 6 bases from V and 2 bases from J, leaving 9 bases between. This CDR3 has 13 amino acids. The origin of this receptor is an adult with an advanced solid tumor such as melanoma, head and neck, liver or kidney cancer. Sequencing used CD4+ or CD8+ T cells sorted from blood, obtained in a trial of the OX40 agonist ivuxolimab. The chain carries TRBV6-8 and TRBJ2-3; D gene ambiguous. As DNA, the CDR3 is TGTGCCAGCAGGGCAGAAGACACAGATACGCAGTATTTT. Amino acids: CASRAEDTDTQYF.